These T cell receptor beta chains were read from a single sample in a study of T cells and Merkel cell carcinoma outcomes. TCRdb keeps only in-frame clones here, not all; method: immunoSEQ multiplex PCR. The sample records fewer than 25,000 clones, around 80% being singletons. Sequencing input: tumor tissue from Merkel cell carcinoma. All receptors derive from a human donor with Merkel cell carcinoma. Each CDR3 is given with its conserved first and last residue. A D gene is named only where the DNA matches it firmly. Only some rows state a clone size, as once, few, many or a class for expanded clones.

abundance,d_gene,j_gene,v_gene,CDR3nt,CDR3aa
NA,NA,TRBJ1-2,TRBV5-1,TGCGCCAGCAGCTTGAGGGGAGGAACCGGCTACACCTTC,CASSLRGGTGYTF
NA,NA,TRBJ2-6,TRBV19,TGTGCCAGTAGTAAGGGCGGGGCCAACGTCCTGACTTTC,CASSKGGANVLTF
NA,NA,TRBJ1-2,TRBV11-2,TGTGCCAGCAGCTTCTCTTCGATAGGGGGTTCGTCTGGCTACACCTTC,CASSFSSIGGSSGYTF
NA,NA,TRBJ2-7,TRBV5-5,TGTGCCAGCAGCTTGGGTATCTCTTGGCAGTACTTC,CASSLGISWQYF
NA,NA,TRBJ1-1,TRBV10-3,TGTGCCATCAGTGCGGAGTTGGGCACTGAAGCTTTCTTT,CAISAELGTEAFF
NA,NA,TRBJ2-5,TRBV7-3,TGTGCCAGCAGCCTGCGGGAAGGCGAGACCCAGTACTTC,CASSLREGETQYF
NA,NA,TRBJ1-5,TRBV4-1,TGCGCCAGCAGCCAAGGGGGGGCTGGAGGCAATCAGCCCCAGCATTTT,CASSQGGAGGNQPQHF
NA,NA,TRBJ2-2,TRBV9,TGTGCCAGCAGCTCTTGGGGGGATCGTCCCGGGGAGCTGTTTTTT,CASSSWGDRPGELFF
NA,NA,TRBJ1-5,TRBV6-6,TGTGCCAGCAGTAAACGCGGCAATCAGCCCCAGCATTTT,CASSKRGNQPQHF
once,NA,TRBJ1-2,TRBV7-8,TGTGCCAGCAGCTCGACACTTACAGGAGACGGAGCGCATGGCTACACCTTC,CASSSTLTGDGAHGYTF
NA,NA,TRBJ1-5,TRBV15,TGTGCCACCAGCAGTGTGGGGGGCGAGCCCCAGCATTTT,CATSSVGGEPQHF
NA,NA,TRBJ2-7,TRBV6-6,TGTGCCAGCAGAGAAGGAGCCTACGAGCAGTACTTC,CASREGAYEQYF
NA,NA,TRBJ2-7,TRBV6-6,TGTGCCAGCACGGCCGAAAGCTCCTACGAGCAGTACTTC,CASTAESSYEQYF
NA,NA,TRBJ2-7,TRBV7-9,TGTGCCAGCAGCTTCGGCAGCTACGAGCAGTACTTC,CASSFGSYEQYF
NA,NA,TRBJ2-2,TRBV14,TGTGCCAGCAGCCCCTACGGAGTCGGCACCGGGGAGCTGTTTTTT,CASSPYGVGTGELFF
NA,NA,TRBJ2-3,TRBV2,TGTGCCAGCAGTCAGACCGGAGATACGCAGTATTTT,CASSQTGDTQYF
NA,TRBD2,TRBJ2-1,TRBV5-5,TGTGCCAGCAGCCGGACTAGCGGAAACAATGAGCAGTTCTTC,CASSRTSGNNEQFF
few,NA,TRBJ1-2,TRBV11-2,TGTGCCAGCAGCTTGCATCCTCGCACCTTC,CASSLHPRTF
few,NA,TRBJ1-1,TRBV7-8,TGTGCCAGCAGCTTAGCCCCCAGTACTGAAGCTTTCTTT,CASSLAPSTEAFF
NA,TRBD1,TRBJ2-1,TRBV5-1,TGCGCCAGCAGCTTGACGGGACAGTCAGCGTTCTTC,CASSLTGQSAFF
NA,NA,TRBJ1-2,TRBV7-9,TGTGCCAGCAGCTTAGGTTGGCCGGAGGCTGACTCCTATGGCTACACCTTC,CASSLGWPEADSYGYTF
NA,NA,TRBJ2-2,TRBV7-9,TGTGCCAGCAGCTTGGAGCAACGTTTATCTAAGGGCCCCGGGGAGCTGTTTTTT,CASSLEQRLSKGPGELFF
NA,NA,TRBJ2-7,TRBV2,TGTGCCAGCACGGGGGCGCTCGAGCAGTACTTC,CASTGALEQYF
NA,NA,TRBJ1-2,TRBV15,TGTGCCACCAGCGTCTCTGGTTATGGCTACACCTTC,CATSVSGYGYTF
once,NA,TRBJ2-7,TRBV27,TGTGCCAGCAGTTTCGGAGTGTCTACGTGGGTGAGGGAGCAGTACTTC,CASSFGVSTWVREQYF
NA,NA,TRBJ2-1,TRBV11-3,TGTGCCAGCAGTTACCAATCCGGCGGGGGCCTTTACAATGAGCAGTTCTTC,CASSYQSGGGLYNEQFF
NA,NA,TRBJ1-2,TRBV5-6,TGTGCCAGCAGCCTGGGGGACTATGGCTACACCTTC,CASSLGDYGYTF
NA,NA,TRBJ1-1,TRBV7-3,TGTGCCAGCAGCCTAGACAAGAACACTGAAGCTTTCTTT,CASSLDKNTEAFF
NA,TRBD1,TRBJ1-4,TRBV18,TGTGCCAGCTCATCAGGACAGGGGGGGACTAATGAAAAACTGTTTTTT,CASSSGQGGTNEKLFF
NA,NA,TRBJ2-7,TRBV21-1,TGTGCCAGCAAAAAGGGGCGTAACAGGGTTACCTACGAGCAGTACTTC,CASKKGRNRVTYEQYF
NA,NA,TRBJ1-3,TRBV9,TGTGCCAGCAGCGTAAAGGGGGACGGAAACACCATATATTTT,CASSVKGDGNTIYF
NA,NA,TRBJ2-7,TRBV19,TGTGCCAGTAGTATACTATTGGGGTACGAGCAGTACTTC,CASSILLGYEQYF
once,NA,TRBJ2-3,TRBV29-1,TGCAGCGTTGAGGCACCAAAAGGAGGGGCGTACGACACAGATACGCAGTATTTT,CSVEAPKGGAYDTDTQYF
NA,TRBD2,TRBJ2-7,TRBV6-1,TGTGCCAGCAGTGCATGGGAGGGCGGTGGTTACGAGCAGTACTTC,CASSAWEGGGYEQYF
NA,NA,TRBJ2-2,TRBV5-6,TGTGCCAGCAGCCCGCGTCTAAACACCGGGGAGCTGTTTTTT,CASSPRLNTGELFF
once,NA,TRBJ2-1,TRBV29-1,TGCAGCGTTGTTCGCAGGGGGGATGACAATGAGCAGTTCTTC,CSVVRRGDDNEQFF
NA,NA,TRBJ1-1,TRBV28,TGTGCCAGCAGTTTCCTCCTTAGGGGCGCGAACACTGAAGCTTTCTTT,CASSFLLRGANTEAFF